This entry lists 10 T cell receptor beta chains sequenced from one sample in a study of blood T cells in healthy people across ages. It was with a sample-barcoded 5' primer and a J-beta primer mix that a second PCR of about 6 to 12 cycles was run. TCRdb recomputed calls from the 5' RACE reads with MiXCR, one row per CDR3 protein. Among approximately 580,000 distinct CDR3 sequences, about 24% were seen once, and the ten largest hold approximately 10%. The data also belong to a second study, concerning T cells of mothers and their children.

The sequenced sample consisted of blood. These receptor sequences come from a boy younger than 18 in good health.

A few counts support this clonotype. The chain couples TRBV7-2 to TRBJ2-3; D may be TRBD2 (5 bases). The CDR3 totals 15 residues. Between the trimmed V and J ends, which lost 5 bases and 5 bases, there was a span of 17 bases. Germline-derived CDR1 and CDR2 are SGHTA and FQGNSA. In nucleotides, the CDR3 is TGTGCCAGCAGCCCAGCGGAGGAATGGTTAGATACGCAGTATTTT. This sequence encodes CASSPAEEWLDTQYF.

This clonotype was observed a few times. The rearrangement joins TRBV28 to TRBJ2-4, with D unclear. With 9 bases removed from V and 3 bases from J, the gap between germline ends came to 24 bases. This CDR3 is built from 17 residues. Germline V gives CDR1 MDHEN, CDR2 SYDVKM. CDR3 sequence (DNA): TGTGCCAGTACCCCCAGCTTAAAATACCGATTCAAAAACATTCAGTACTTC. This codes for CASTPSLKYRFKNIQYF.

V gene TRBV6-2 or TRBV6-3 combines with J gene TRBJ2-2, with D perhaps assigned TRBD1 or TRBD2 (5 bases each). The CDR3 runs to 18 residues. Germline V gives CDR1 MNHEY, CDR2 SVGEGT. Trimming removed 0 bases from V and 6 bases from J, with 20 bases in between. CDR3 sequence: CASSYSNLGRRGAGELFF. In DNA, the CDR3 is TGTGCCAGCAGTTACTCGAATCTGGGACGGAGAGGGGCCGGGGAGCTGTTTTTT.

CDR3 protein: CASSLIEDNEQFF. The CDR3 DNA reads as TGTGCCAGCAGCTTAATTGAGGACAATGAGCAGTTCTTC. The V gene is TRBV7-9, the J gene TRBJ2-1, with no clear D. CDR3 size: 13 residues. V lost 2 bases and J 5 bases, leaving 7 bases between the germline ends. Germline V gene sequence: CDR1 SEHNR, CDR2 FQNEAQ (reference sequence).

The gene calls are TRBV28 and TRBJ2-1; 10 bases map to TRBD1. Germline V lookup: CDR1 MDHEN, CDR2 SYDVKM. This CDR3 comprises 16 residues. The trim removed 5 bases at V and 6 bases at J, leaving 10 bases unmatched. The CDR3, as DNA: TGTGCCAGCAGTCCCCGGACAGGGGGGAATCGCAATGAGCAGTTCTTC. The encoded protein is CASSPRTGGNRNEQFF. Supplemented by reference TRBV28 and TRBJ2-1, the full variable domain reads DVKVTQSSRYLVKRTGEKVFLECVQDMDHENMFWYRQDPGLGLRLIYFSYDVKMKEKGDIPEGYSVSREKKERFSLILESASTNQTSMYLCASSPRTGGNRNEQFFGPGTRLTVL.

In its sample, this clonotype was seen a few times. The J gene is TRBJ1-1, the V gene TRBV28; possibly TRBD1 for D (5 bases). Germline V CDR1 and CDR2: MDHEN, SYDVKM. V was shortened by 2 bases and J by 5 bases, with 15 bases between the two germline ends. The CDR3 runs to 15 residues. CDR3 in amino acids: CASSLLGESGTEAFF. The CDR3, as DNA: TGTGCCAGCAGTTTACTGGGGGAAAGTGGAACTGAAGCTTTCTTT.

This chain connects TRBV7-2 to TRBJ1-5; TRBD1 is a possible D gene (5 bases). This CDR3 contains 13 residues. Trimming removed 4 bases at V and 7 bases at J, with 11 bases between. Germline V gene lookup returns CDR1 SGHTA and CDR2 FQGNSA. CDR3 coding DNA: TGTGCCAGCAGCTCGGGGCCGGGACAGCCCCAGCATTTT. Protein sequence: CASSSGPGQPQHF.

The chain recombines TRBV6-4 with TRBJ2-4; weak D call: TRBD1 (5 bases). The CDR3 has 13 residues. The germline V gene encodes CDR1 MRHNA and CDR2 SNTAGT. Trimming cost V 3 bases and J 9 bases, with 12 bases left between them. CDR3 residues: CASSETARGIQYF. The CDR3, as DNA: TGTGCCAGCAGTGAAACAGCTAGGGGCATTCAGTACTTC.

CDR3 amino acids: CASRLAGGPLGSYEQYF. The CDR3 coding sequence is TGTGCCAGCAGACTAGCGGGGGGGCCGCTGGGCTCCTACGAGCAGTACTTC. This chain uses TRBV27 with TRBJ2-7, with 13 bases identical to TRBD2. The CDR3 sequence is 17 residues long. From germline, CDR1 is MNHEY and CDR2 SMNVEV (reference sequence). With 6 bases clipped from V and 0 bases from J, the junction kept 8 bases outside the gene matches.

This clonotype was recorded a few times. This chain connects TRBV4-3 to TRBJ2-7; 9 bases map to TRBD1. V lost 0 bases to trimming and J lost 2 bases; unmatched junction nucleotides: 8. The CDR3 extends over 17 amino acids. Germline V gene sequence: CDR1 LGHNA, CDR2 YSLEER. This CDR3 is CASSQDMATGGTYEQYF. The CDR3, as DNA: TGCGCCAGCAGCCAAGATATGGCGACAGGGGGGACCTACGAGCAGTACTTC.